This TCR beta chain originates from a study of cytomegalovirus exposure and HLA in healthy donors. Libraries were prepared by immunoSEQ multiplex PCR; TCRdb keeps only in-frame clonotypes and omits some of them. The table lists fewer than 60,000 clones, over 85% of them singletons. This CDR3 has 17 residues. The ends were cut back, 0 bases at V and 3 bases at J, with 14 bases in the middle. Germline CDR1 is MGHRA and CDR2 is YSYEKL. This clone came up once. The source material was PBMCs. The chain combines TRBV4-1 with TRBJ2-2, with D possibly TRBD2 on 6 matching bases. The TCR comes from a young woman in good health and CMV-seropositive. This chain's CDR3 is CASSQDTSRSDTGELFF. For the CDR3, the DNA is TGCGCCAGCAGCCAAGACACTAGCAGATCGGACACCGGGGAGCTGTTTTTT.